These T cell receptor beta chains were read from a single sample in a study of CD8 T cells in ankylosing spondylitis. TCRdb called the 5' RACE reads again in MiXCR, with one record for every CDR3 protein. The table shows roughly 220,000 distinct CDR3 sequences, with around 16% occurring only once. The sample consisted of blood, either unsorted or a sorted T cell fraction (not recorded which). The receptors here all came from a male donor with ankylosing spondylitis. Both conserved end residues are part of each CDR3. Each record gives: D gene, V gene, J gene, clone size, CDR3 DNA, CDR3 protein. D genes are given only for firm matches. For some rows the clone size is stated as once, few or many, or as a class when expanded; others skip it.

>TRBD1|TRBV9|TRBJ1-1|NA
TGTGCCAGCAGCGTCATCCAGGGGGCTGTCGCTGAAGCTTTCTTT
CASSVIQGAVAEAFF
>NA|TRBV4-3|TRBJ1-3|NA
TGCGCCAGCAGCCAAGGGACAGCTGGAAACACCATATATTTT
CASSQGTAGNTIYF
>NA|TRBV9|TRBJ2-3|NA
TGTGCCAGCAGCGTAGTGGGCAGGGCAGATACGCAGTATTTT
CASSVVGRADTQYF
>TRBD1|TRBV9|TRBJ2-7|few
TGTGCCAGCAGCGCCGGGACAGGTTTATCCTACGAGCAGTACTTC
CASSAGTGLSYEQYF
>TRBD2|TRBV6-1|TRBJ2-5|NA
TGTGCCAGCAGCCACTGGGGGGGAGGGGACCAAGAGACCCAGTACTTC
CASSHWGGGDQETQYF
>TRBD2|TRBV7-6|TRBJ2-3|NA
TGTGCCAGCAGCTCGTCACTAGCGGGAGCCGAAGATACGCAGTATTTT
CASSSSLAGAEDTQYF
>TRBD1|TRBV7-6|TRBJ2-3|NA
TGTGCCAGCAGCTACATACAGGGGGACACAGATACGCAGTATTTT
CASSYIQGDTDTQYF
>NA|TRBV3-1|TRBJ1-2|NA
TGTGCCAGCAGCCAAGAGGGCGGGCGTAGAGGGCCCGGGGATGGCTACACCTTC
CASSQEGGRRGPGDGYTF
>NA|TRBV4-1|TRBJ2-7|few
TGCGCCAGCAGCCAAGCGGAAGACGGAGCCTACGAGCAGTACTTC
CASSQAEDGAYEQYF
>TRBD1|TRBV29-1|TRBJ1-1|NA
TGCAGCGTTGAAGGGGACAGGGGGTCGGGGAACACTGAAGCTTTCTTT
CSVEGDRGSGNTEAFF
>TRBD2|TRBV7-6|TRBJ2-3|NA
TGTGCCAGCAGCTTCAGAAGCGGGAGTCAGGATACGCAGTATTTT
CASSFRSGSQDTQYF
>NA|TRBV12-3/TRBV12-4|TRBJ1-4|few
TGTGCCAGCACCGAGGGGGGGTCAATCTTTTTT
CASTEGGSIFF
>NA|TRBV20-1|TRBJ2-1|few
TGCAGTGCTAGTCCTCTGGGGTACAATGAGCAGTTCTTC
CSASPLGYNEQFF
>NA|TRBV7-8|TRBJ1-5|few
TGTGCCAGCAGCTTAGGACTGGGAGATAGCAATCAGCCCCAGCATTTT
CASSLGLGDSNQPQHF
>NA|TRBV12-3/TRBV12-4|TRBJ2-1|few
TGTGCCAGCAGTTTAGTGCCTTACGAGCAGTTCTTC
CASSLVPYEQFF
>NA|TRBV7-9|TRBJ2-7|medium-sized
TGTGCCAGCAGCTTAGCAAACAACTACGAGCAGTACTTC
CASSLANNYEQYF
>TRBD2|TRBV25-1|TRBJ2-1|NA
TGTGCCAGCAGTGCCCCTGGGACTATCAGTACCTACAATGAGCAGTTCTTC
CASSAPGTISTYNEQFF
>NA|TRBV4-3|TRBJ2-1|many
TGCGCCAGCAGTTGGGACTCCAATGAGCAGTTCTTC
CASSWDSNEQFF
>NA|TRBV4-1|TRBJ2-1|few
TGCGCCAGCAGCCCAGGGGGGGCGACTACGAGCTCCTACAATGAGCAGTTCTTC
CASSPGGATTSSYNEQFF
>NA|TRBV30|TRBJ2-7|NA
TGTGCCTGGAGCCCGGACACTGAGAAGCAGTACTTC
CAWSPDTEKQYF
>TRBD1|TRBV28|TRBJ1-1|NA
TGTGCCAGCAGTACACGACAGGGCCCGAACACTGAAGCTTTCTTT
CASSTRQGPNTEAFF
>NA|TRBV4-3|TRBJ1-1|NA
TGCGCCAGCAGCCAAGATGTGAGCACGATGAACACTGAAGCTTTCTTT
CASSQDVSTMNTEAFF
>NA|TRBV12-3/TRBV12-4|TRBJ2-2|many
TGTGCCAGCAGTTTGCACACCGGGGAGCTGTTTTTT
CASSLHTGELFF
>TRBD2|TRBV4-3|TRBJ2-7|few
TGCGCCAGCAGCCAAGCTAGCGGGAGCCCCATCTACGAGCAGTACTTC
CASSQASGSPIYEQYF
>TRBD2|TRBV20-1|TRBJ2-1|many
TGCAGTGCTAGCGGTTTAATTAGCGGGAGCTCCTACAATGAGCAGTTCTTC
CSASGLISGSSYNEQFF
>NA|TRBV7-9|TRBJ2-7|NA
TGTGCCAGCAGCTTAGGAGTTACTTACGAGCAGTACTTC
CASSLGVTYEQYF
>TRBD1|TRBV20-1|TRBJ2-4|NA
TGCAGCGGACAGGGGGGACAGACAGAAAACATTCAGTACTTC
CSGQGGQTENIQYF
>TRBD1|TRBV2|TRBJ1-4|NA
TGTGCCAGCAGCGCCGGGACAGGGGATATAAATGAAAAACTGTTTTTT
CASSAGTGDINEKLFF
>NA|TRBV7-9|TRBJ1-1|NA
TGTGCCAGCAGCCCTTGGGGAGGGAACACTGAAGCTTTCTTT
CASSPWGGNTEAFF